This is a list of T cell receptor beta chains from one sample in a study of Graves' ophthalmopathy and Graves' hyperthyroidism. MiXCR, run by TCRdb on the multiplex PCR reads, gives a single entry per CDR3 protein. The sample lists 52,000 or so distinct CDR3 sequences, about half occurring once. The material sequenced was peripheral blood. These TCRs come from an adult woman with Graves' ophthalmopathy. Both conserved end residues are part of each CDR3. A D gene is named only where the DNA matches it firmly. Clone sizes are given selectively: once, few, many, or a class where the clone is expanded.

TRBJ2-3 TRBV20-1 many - TGCAGTGCTAGGGGCCGGTGGATCACAGATACGCAGTATTTT CSARGRWITDTQYF
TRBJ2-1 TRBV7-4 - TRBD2 TGTGCCTGCAGCTTCCGGTCGGGACTAAGGAATGAGCAGTTCTTC CACSFRSGLRNEQFF
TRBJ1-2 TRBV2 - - TGTGCCAGCAACCTGGCCAGGGATCTAGGCTACACCTTC CASNLARDLGYTF
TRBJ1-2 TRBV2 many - TGTGCCAGCAGTGAAACATCAGTCCGGGCACAGGGCTACACCTTC CASSETSVRAQGYTF
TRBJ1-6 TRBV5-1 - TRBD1 TGCGCCAGCAGGGACGACCTCGGACAGGGTGTTAATTCACCCCTCCACTTT CASRDDLGQGVNSPLHF
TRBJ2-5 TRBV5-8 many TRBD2 TGTGCCAGCAGCCCAGGGTTAGGGGAGGGCCTGGAGACCCAGTACTTC CASSPGLGEGLETQYF
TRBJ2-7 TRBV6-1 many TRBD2 TGTGCCAGCAGTGAGAGCGGGAGTGGGTACGAGCAGTACTTC CASSESGSGYEQYF
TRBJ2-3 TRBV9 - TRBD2 TGTGCCAGCAGCCCGGGGGAGGTTAATAGCGGGAGCACAGATACGCAGTATTTT CASSPGEVNSGSTDTQYF
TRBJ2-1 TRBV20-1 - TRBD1 TGCAGTGCTAGAGAGGGACAGGTGTACAATGAGCAGTTCTTC CSAREGQVYNEQFF
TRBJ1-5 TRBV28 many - TGTGCCAGCAGAAGATCGCGTTATAGCAATCAGCCCCAGCATTTT CASRRSRYSNQPQHF
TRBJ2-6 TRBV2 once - TGTGCCAGCAGCGCCCCGCAATCTGGGGCCAACGTCCTGACTTTC CASSAPQSGANVLTF
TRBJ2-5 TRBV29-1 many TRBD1 TGCAGCGTTGGGACAGGGGCTGGGGAGACCCAGTACTTC CSVGTGAGETQYF
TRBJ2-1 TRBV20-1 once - TGCAGTGCCACGTTGGCGGGAAGTAGCACAGATACGCAGTTCTTC CSATLAGSSTDTQFF
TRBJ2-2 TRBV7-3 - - TGTGCCAGCAGCTTGGGTCAAACCGGGGAGCTGTTTTTT CASSLGQTGELFF
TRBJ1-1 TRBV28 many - TGTGCCAGCAGTTTTGGTGGTCAGGGCCACGTCCAGGCTTTCTTT CASSFGGQGHVQAFF
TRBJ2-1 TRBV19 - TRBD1 TGTGCCAGTAGTACCGGACAGGCCAGCTCCTACAATGAGCAGTTCTTC CASSTGQASSYNEQFF
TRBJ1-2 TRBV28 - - TGTGCCAGCAGCTCTCCTTCCGGGAATCGGGGCTACACCTTC CASSSPSGNRGYTF
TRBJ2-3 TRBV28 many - TGTGCCAGCAGTTTGATAGATACGCAGTATTTT CASSLIDTQYF
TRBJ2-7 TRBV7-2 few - TGTGCCAGCAGCTTAGGACTTTGGCTACAGGGTGGATACGAGCAGTACTTC CASSLGLWLQGGYEQYF
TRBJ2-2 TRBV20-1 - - TGCAGTGCTAGAAGGGATCAGCCCACCGGGGAGCTGTTTTTT CSARRDQPTGELFF
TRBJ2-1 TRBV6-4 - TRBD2 TGTGCCAGCAGTGACTCCGGGACTAGCGGGAGGGGAAATGAGCAGTTCTTC CASSDSGTSGRGNEQFF
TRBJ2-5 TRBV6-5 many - TGTGCCAGCAAGGACCTTAACCAAGAGACCCAGTACTTC CASKDLNQETQYF
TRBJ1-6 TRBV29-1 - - TGCAGCAGTGAATATGCAGGGAGGGATTCACCCCTCCACTTT CSSEYAGRDSPLHF
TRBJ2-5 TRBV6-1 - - TGTGCCAGCCCCGGGACGGCGTACCAAGAGACCCAGTACTTC CASPGTAYQETQYF
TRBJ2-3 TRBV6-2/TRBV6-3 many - TGTGCCAGCAGTTACTGGCGGGCAGATACGCAGTATTTT CASSYWRADTQYF
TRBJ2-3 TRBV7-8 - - TGTGCCAGCAGCCACACCGGGACATTCCACAATGAGCAGTATTTT CASSHTGTFHNEQYF
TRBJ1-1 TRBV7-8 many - TGTGCCAGCAGCCCCGGTGGTGGGGCTTTCTTT CASSPGGGAFF
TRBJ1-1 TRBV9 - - TGTGCCAGCAGTGTAGGAGGAGGTCGGAACATTGAAGCTTTCTTT CASSVGGGRNIEAFF
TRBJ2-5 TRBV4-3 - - TGCGCCAGCAGCCAGGGCCCTAGGGGTCAAGAGACCCAGTACTTC CASSQGPRGQETQYF
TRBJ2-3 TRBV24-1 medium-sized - TGTGCCACCAGTGATTTGGGCACAGATACGCAGTATTTT CATSDLGTDTQYF
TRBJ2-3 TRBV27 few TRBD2 TGTGCCAGCAAGGATCACGGGGGGGATACGCAGTATTTT CASKDHGGDTQYF
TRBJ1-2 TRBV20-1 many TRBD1 TGCAGCGGATGGGACAGGGAATATGGCTACACCTTC CSGWDREYGYTF
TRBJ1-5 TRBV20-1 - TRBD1 TGCAGTGCTATATCCGGGACAGGGAGCCACGAGCATTTT CSAISGTGSHEHF
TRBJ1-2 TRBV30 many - TGTGCCTGGAGTTCTAGAACGGATGGCTACACCTTC CAWSSRTDGYTF
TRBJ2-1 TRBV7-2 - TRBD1 TGTGCCACCAGTCAGAGGACAGGGGGCACATACAATGAGCAGTTCTTC CATSQRTGGTYNEQFF
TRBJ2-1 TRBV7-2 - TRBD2 TGTGCCAGCAGCTACGGACTAGCGGGAGTGAACAATGAGCAGTTCTTC CASSYGLAGVNNEQFF
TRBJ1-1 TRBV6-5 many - TGTGCCAGCAGTTCCGGGACCTCGGACACTGAAGCTTTCTTT CASSSGTSDTEAFF
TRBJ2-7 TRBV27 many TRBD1 TGTGCCAGCAGGCAAGACAGGGGCTACGAGCAGTACTTC CASRQDRGYEQYF
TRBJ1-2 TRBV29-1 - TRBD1 TGCAGCGCTGGGACAGGGGGCGCGAGTGGCTACACCTTC CSAGTGGASGYTF
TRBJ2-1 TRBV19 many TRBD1 TGTGCCAGTAGCAATACAGGGGCTGAGCAGTTCTTC CASSNTGAEQFF
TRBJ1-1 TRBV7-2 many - TGTGCCAGCAGCTTAAATAAGGTTTACACTGAAGCTTTCTTT CASSLNKVYTEAFF
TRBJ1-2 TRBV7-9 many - TGTGCCAGCAGCTCCCAGGGGATCTATGGCTACACCTTC CASSSQGIYGYTF
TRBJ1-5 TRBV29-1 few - TGCAGCGTTGAGTGGGCAGTCAATCAGCCCCAGCATTTT CSVEWAVNQPQHF
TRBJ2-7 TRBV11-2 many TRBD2 TGTGCCAGCACCCGTCAACCGGGACTAGACCACGAGCAGTACTTC CASTRQPGLDHEQYF
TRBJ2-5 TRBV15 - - TGTGCCACCAGCAGGGTGAGCCTAGGGCAGCCCCAGTACTTC CATSRVSLGQPQYF
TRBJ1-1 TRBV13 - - TGTGCCAGCAGATCTCGGGACCAGATCGAAGCTTTCTTT CASRSRDQIEAFF
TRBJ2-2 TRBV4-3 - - TGCGCCAGCAGCCAGGACTACACCGGGGAGCTGCTTTTT CASSQDYTGELLF
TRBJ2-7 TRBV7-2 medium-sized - TGTGCCAGCAGCTTGCAGTCAGGGTACGAGCAGTACTTC CASSLQSGYEQYF